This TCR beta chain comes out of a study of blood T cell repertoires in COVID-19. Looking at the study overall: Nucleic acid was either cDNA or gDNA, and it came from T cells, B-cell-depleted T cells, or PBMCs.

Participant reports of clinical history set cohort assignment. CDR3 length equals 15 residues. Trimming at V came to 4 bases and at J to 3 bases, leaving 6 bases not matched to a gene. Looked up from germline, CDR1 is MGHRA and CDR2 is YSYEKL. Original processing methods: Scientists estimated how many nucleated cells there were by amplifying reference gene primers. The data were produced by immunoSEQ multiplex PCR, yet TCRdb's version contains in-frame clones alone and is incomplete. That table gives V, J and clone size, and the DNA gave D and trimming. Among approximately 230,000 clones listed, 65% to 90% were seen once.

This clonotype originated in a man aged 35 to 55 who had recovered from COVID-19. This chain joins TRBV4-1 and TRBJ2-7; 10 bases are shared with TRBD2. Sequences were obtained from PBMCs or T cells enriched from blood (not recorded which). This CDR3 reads CASSPGLAESYEQYF. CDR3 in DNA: TGCGCCAGCAGCCCTGGACTAGCGGAAAGCTACGAGCAGTACTTC.